This T cell receptor beta chain was sequenced for a study of Tregs in tolerant kidney transplant recipients. Sequenced by immunoSEQ multiplex PCR; TCRdb stores in-frame clones only, minus some. The sample lists around 98,000 clones, 80% to 95% occurring once. This CDR3 has 18 residues. The germline V gene encodes CDR1 LNHDA and CDR2 SQIVND (reference sequence). The V and J ends lost 3 bases and 6 bases, in that order; junction bases with no gene match: 14. This clone was detected once. The rearrangement uses TRBV19 and TRBJ2-2, with 9 positions matching TRBD1. The receptor comes from a human donor who received a combined kidney and bone marrow transplant. Sequences were derived from CD4+ T cells from blood, sampled before the transplant. The CDR3 is CASSIGSPGQGASGELFF. The CDR3 DNA is TGTGCCAGTAGTATTGGCTCGCCGGGACAGGGCGCGTCCGGGGAGCTGTTTTTT. The full variable domain, completed using reference TRBV19 and TRBJ2-2, is DGGITQSPKYLFRKEGQNVTLSCEQNLNHDAMYWYRQDPGQGLRLIYYSQIVNDFQKGDIAEGYSVSREKKESFPLTVTSAQKNPTAFYLCASSIGSPGQGASGELFFGEGSRLTVL.